This TCR beta chain was retrieved from a study of T cell responses to AZD1222 COVID-19 vaccine. Study findings and constraints: Repertoire sampling was restricted to post-peak T cell response timepoints.

Germline lookup yields CDR1 LNHDA and CDR2 SQIVND (reference sequence). The V gene end was trimmed by 6 bases and the J gene end by 6 bases; junction bases not matched to a gene: 0. This CDR3 spans 13 amino acids. Clones were sequenced by immunoSEQ multiplex PCR, and TCRdb holds only the in-frame ones, with some missing. This table has about 130,000 clones, about nine tenths appearing once. This clone occurred once. The antigen is not known. The clonotype comes from an adult who received the AZD1222 COVID-19 vaccine. The sample consisted of peripheral blood, taken 28 days after the second AZD1222 dose. The chain employs TRBV19 and TRBJ1-6; 9 bases fit TRBD1. The CDR3 bases are TGTGCCAGTAGGACAGGGGGTAATTCACCCCTCCACTTT. It codes for CASRTGGNSPLHF.